This TCR beta chain comes out of a study of early T cells in non-severe SARS-CoV-2 infection. Looking at the study overall: Sequenced material consisted of bulk RNA (from unsorted whole blood), and chains were unpaired. Study findings and constraints: There was a bias toward anti-spike CD8 responses in VDJdb matching, which missed private and CD4 specificities.

Between the trimmed V and J ends, which lost 3 bases and 10 bases, there was a span of 16 bases. Germline CDR1 SQVTM, CDR2 ANQGSEA. CDR3 length: 13 amino acids. This clonotype was detected only a few times. Its antigen is not known. Individual cDNA molecules were tagged with unique molecular identifiers. TCRdb used MiXCR to reprocess the 5' RACE reads, holding one entry per CDR3 protein. The sample contains over 80,000 distinct CDR3 sequences, 11% to 15% of which appear only once. Sequencing input: whole blood. This TCR derives from an adult who was a healthcare worker with PCR-confirmed SARS-CoV-2 infection or an uninfected control (not recorded which). The chain carries TRBV29-1 and TRBJ2-1; D is possibly TRBD1 (6 bases). CDR3: CSVDRQGSGEQFF. Here the CDR3 DNA reads TGCAGCGTTGATAGGCAGGGGAGCGGAGAGCAGTTCTTC.